This T cell receptor beta chain was sequenced in a study of T cells in Graves' hyperthyroidism and ophthalmopathy. Study-wide context: Pretreatment peripheral blood was obtained at initial diagnosis.

This clonotype appeared a few times. Its specificity is unknown. This CDR3 is 15 amino acids long. The junction had 13 bases not matched to a gene; V was cut back by 4 bases and J by 7 bases. In germline, CDR1 is SQVTM, CDR2 ANQGSEA. Amplification targeted TCR beta CDR3 regions from RNA transcripts. First-round RT-PCR with HTBI primers amplified the TCR CDR3 region. TCRdb passed the multiplex PCR reads through MiXCR, listing each CDR3 protein once. The sample lists roughly 400,000 distinct CDR3 sequences; roughly 13% were seen once. A Clinical Activity Score of at least 3, a NOSPECS grade of at least 4 and a duration under 3 months were recorded in the ophthalmopathy patients. Findings of the study overall: A model built on 13 V-J features separated ophthalmopathy from stable hyperthyroidism.

Sequenced sample: blood. The source of this sequence is a man aged 50-60 years with Graves' ophthalmopathy. This chain links TRBV29-1 with TRBJ2-1; TRBD2 aligns across 7 bases. This chain's CDR3 is CSVGGWGGGTNEQFF. The CDR3 nucleotides read TGCAGCGTTGGGGGATGGGGGGGTGGGACGAATGAGCAGTTCTTC.